This T cell receptor (beta chain) was identified in a study of beta chain features in type 1 diabetes. Note on this clone: Antigen specificity is unknown.

Overall study results and limits: All four CD4+ subsets from Type 1 diabetes patients carried moderately but significantly shorter TCRB CDR3s. Compared with healthy donors, patients appeared to share more similar naive, central memory and regulatory TCRB repertoires.

Germline trimming cut 7 bases from V and 0 bases from J; bases unmatched to any gene: 5. This CDR3 is built from 15 residues. Germline V gives CDR1 SQVTM, CDR2 ANQGSEA. The isolated RNA, all of it, was reverse transcribed, so expressed TCRB transcripts were what got sequenced. The protocol was immunoSEQ multiplex PCR, while the TCRdb copy is restricted to in-frame clones and leaves out a portion. Of 400,000 to 600,000 clones in the sample, around 28% were seen once. The sequence was collected from a man younger than 35 in good health. This sequence joins TRBV29-1 and TRBJ2-2; 10 bases are shared with TRBD2. Specimen: naive CD4+ T cells from blood. The CDR3 bases are TGCAGCGCCGGAACTAGCGGGGCGAACACCGGGGAGCTGTTTTTT. Protein product: CSAGTSGANTGELFF.